These 16 T cell receptor beta chains came from one sample sequenced in a study of T cell repertoires and HLA-DP antigens. These TCRs' antigens remain unknown. Libraries were prepared by immunoSEQ multiplex PCR; TCRdb keeps only in-frame clonotypes and omits some of them. The profile shows around 100,000 clones, around 93% of them singletons. The sequenced material came from CD4+ T cells from PBMCs. These receptors originate from a woman between 18 and 30 years old in good health and CMV-seronegative.

This clone was recorded only once. The chain uses TRBV7-2 and TRBJ2-3; D is unresolved. Trimming took 5 bases from V and 10 from J, leaving 16 bases between them. The CDR3 covers 13 residues. Germline V gives CDR1 SGHTA, CDR2 FQGNSA. This CDR3 reads CASSAAGLGAQYF. The CDR3 coding sequence is TGTGCCAGCAGCGCAGCTGGCCTTGGGGCGCAGTATTTT.

The V call is TRBV5-4, the J call TRBJ2-1; D may correspond to TRBD1 or TRBD2 (5 bases each). The germline V and J ends were trimmed by 4 bases and 4 bases, with 12 bases remaining between them. CDR1 and CDR2 (germline): SGHNT, YYREEE (reference sequence). The CDR3 is 14 residues long. CDR3 sequence: CASSPGTAYNEQFF. The CDR3 DNA reads as TGTGCCAGCAGCCCCGGGACGGCGTACAATGAGCAGTTCTTC.

This chain joins TRBV28 and TRBJ1-2; D is uncertain. The V end was cut by 3 bases, the J end by 4 bases, with 9 bases between. This CDR3 has 13 residues. The germline V gene encodes CDR1 MDHEN and CDR2 SYDVKM. CDR3 nucleotide sequence: TGTGCCAGCAGTTTGAGGTTCGTCTATGGCTACACCTTC. Translation gives CASSLRFVYGYTF.

The chain has TRBV9 and TRBJ2-2; D may be TRBD2 (5 bases). The CDR3 length is 15 residues. Per germline, CDR1 SGDLS and CDR2 YYNGEE. V lost 0 bases to trimming and J lost 4 bases, with 10 bases between them. CDR3 in amino acids: CASSVGAGLTGELFF. The CDR3 DNA is TGTGCCAGCAGCGTAGGGGCAGGACTCACCGGGGAGCTGTTTTTT.

J is TRBJ2-2 and V is TRBV29-1, with 11 positions matching TRBD2. CDR1 and CDR2 from the germline V gene are SQVTM and ANQGSEA. The CDR3 contains 14 residues. The J segment lost 6 bases and the V segment lost 2 bases, leaving 2 bases of the junction unmatched. The CDR3 loop is CSVELAGGSGELFF. The DNA for the CDR3 is TGCAGCGTTGAACTAGCGGGAGGCTCCGGGGAGCTGTTTTTT.

This rearrangement joins TRBV6-6 to TRBJ1-2; possibly TRBD1 for D (5 bases). Looked up from germline, CDR1 is MNHNY and CDR2 is SVGAGI (reference sequence). Trimming cost V 5 bases and J 4 bases, with 17 bases left between them. CDR3 length: 15 residues. Written as DNA, the CDR3 is TGTGCCAGCAGTCCCCCCTCCGGGGGGATCTATGGCTACACCTTC. The encoded protein is CASSPPSGGIYGYTF.

The rearrangement uses TRBV7-9 and TRBJ2-1, with 8 nucleotides matching TRBD2. Losses at the gene ends were 3 bases for V and 7 bases for J; bases not matched to a gene: 8. The CDR3 is 15 amino acids. Germline-derived CDR1 and CDR2 are SEHNR and FQNEAQ (reference sequence). The CDR3 DNA reads TGTGCCAGCAGCTTTACTAGCGGTGAAAGGAATGAGCAGTTCTTC. Protein sequence: CASSFTSGERNEQFF.

This clone was detected once. This chain links TRBV30 with TRBJ2-3; 8 nucleotides line up with TRBD2. The CDR3 length is 14 residues. V lost 4 bases to trimming and J lost 0 bases; unmatched junction nucleotides: 3. Germline CDR1 is GTSNPN and CDR2 is SVGIG (reference sequence). This CDR3 is CAWTPGGSTDTQYF. Here the CDR3 DNA reads TGTGCCTGGACCCCGGGAGGGAGCACAGATACGCAGTATTTT.

Regarding this clone: This same CDR3 is encoded by further DNA sequences in the sample. This chain links TRBV9 with TRBJ2-3; D call uncertain. The CDR3 sequence is 14 residues long. V lost 0 bases, J lost 1 base, and 6 bases lay in between. The germline CDR1 and CDR2 sequences are SGDLS and YYNGEE. In DNA form, the CDR3 reads TGTGCCAGCAGCGTAGGCCCAGGCACAGATACGCAGTATTTT. Its translation: CASSVGPGTDTQYF.

The gene calls are TRBV5-6 and TRBJ2-3, with TRBD2 identical over 12 bases. CDR3 size: 16 residues. J lost 4 bases, V lost 5 bases, and 8 bases had no gene match. The germline V gene encodes CDR1 SGHDT and CDR2 YYEEEE. CDR3 in amino acids: CASSFLLAGGADTQYF. Written as DNA, the CDR3 is TGTGCCAGCAGTTTTCTACTAGCGGGAGGAGCAGATACGCAGTATTTT.

V is TRBV7-2 and J is TRBJ2-5; D is perhaps TRBD1 (5 bases). The V end lost 1 base, the J end lost 1 base, and 13 bases lay between the germline ends. Per germline, CDR1 SGHTA and CDR2 FQGNSA. The CDR3 runs 16 residues. The chain's CDR3 is CASSLGGRGIQETQYF. The CDR3 nucleotides read TGTGCCAGCAGCTTAGGGGGAAGGGGCATCCAAGAGACCCAGTACTTC.

V gene TRBV5-8 combines with J gene TRBJ2-3; TRBD2 is a possible D gene (5 bases). V dropped 1 base and J dropped 0 bases, with 9 bases sitting between them. Per the germline V gene, CDR1 is SGHTS and CDR2 is YDEGEE. The CDR3 extends over 15 amino acids. CDR3 region: CASSLYRRSTDTQYF. The CDR3 nucleotides are TGTGCCAGCAGCTTGTACCGGAGGAGCACAGATACGCAGTATTTT.

The chain employs TRBV7-9 and TRBJ1-1; D uncertain. Trimming removed 1 base at V and 0 bases at J, with 18 bases between. The V gene's germline CDR1 is SEHNR and CDR2 FQNEAQ (reference sequence). CDR3 length equals 18 residues. The CDR3 reads CASSLVLWADGMNTEAFF. CDR3 DNA: TGTGCCAGCAGCTTAGTCTTGTGGGCGGATGGTATGAACACTGAAGCTTTCTTT.

The chain has TRBV2 and TRBJ2-7; 11 nucleotides align to TRBD2. CDR1 and CDR2 (germline): SNHLY, FYNNEI. The CDR3 spans 18 residues. J gave up 5 bases and V 3 bases, and 15 bases lay outside the gene matches. CDR3 sequence (DNA): TGTGCCAGCAGTGATGGTGTGAACATAGCGGGAGGGTCCGACGAGCAGTACTTC. It codes for CASSDGVNIAGGSDEQYF. Full variable domain (outside the CDR3, taken from reference TRBV2 and TRBJ2-7): EPEVTQTPSHQVTQMGQEVILRCVPISNHLYFYWYRQILGQKVEFLVSFYNNEISEKSEIFDDQFSVERPDGSNFTLKIRSTKLEDSAMYFCASSDGVNIAGGSDEQYFGPGTRLTVT.

V gene TRBV18 combines with J gene TRBJ1-5; TRBD1 matches at 8 bases. This CDR3 is built from 14 residues. The ends lost 4 bases at V and 3 bases at J; junction bases unmatched: 2. The V gene's germline CDR1 is KGHSH and CDR2 LQKENI. Here the CDR3 reads CASSRTGNNQPQHF. The CDR3 DNA sequence: TGTGCCAGCTCACGGACAGGGAACAATCAGCCCCAGCATTTT.

This chain joins TRBV5-8 and TRBJ1-1, with 7 bases matching TRBD1. Germline V gene data show CDR1 as SGHTS and CDR2 as YDEGEE. Trimming cost V 0 bases and J 1 base; bases outside gene matches: 6. This CDR3 is built from 16 residues. This CDR3 is CASSLVQGVRNTEAFF. The CDR3 nucleotides are TGTGCCAGCAGCTTGGTGCAGGGGGTCCGGAACACTGAAGCTTTCTTT.